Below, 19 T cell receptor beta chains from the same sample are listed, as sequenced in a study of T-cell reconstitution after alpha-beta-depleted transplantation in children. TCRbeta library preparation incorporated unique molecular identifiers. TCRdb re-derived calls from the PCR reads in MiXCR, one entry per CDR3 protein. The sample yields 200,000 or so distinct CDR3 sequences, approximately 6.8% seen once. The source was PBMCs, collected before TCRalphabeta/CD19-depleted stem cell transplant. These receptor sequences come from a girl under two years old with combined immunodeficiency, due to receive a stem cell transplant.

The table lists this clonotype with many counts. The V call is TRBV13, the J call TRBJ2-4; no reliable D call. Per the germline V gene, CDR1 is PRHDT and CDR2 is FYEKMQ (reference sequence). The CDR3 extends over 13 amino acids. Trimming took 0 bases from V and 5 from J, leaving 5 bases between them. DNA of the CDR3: TGTGCCAGCAGCTTAGGGCTGCAAAACATTCAGTACTTC. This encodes CASSLGLQNIQYF.

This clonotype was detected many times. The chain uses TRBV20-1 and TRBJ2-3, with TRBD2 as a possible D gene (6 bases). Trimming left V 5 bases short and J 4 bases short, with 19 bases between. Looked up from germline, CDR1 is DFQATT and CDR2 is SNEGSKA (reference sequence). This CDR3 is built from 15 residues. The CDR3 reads CSADTAGSNADTQYF. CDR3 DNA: TGCAGTGCTGACACAGCGGGTTCTAATGCAGATACGCAGTATTTT.

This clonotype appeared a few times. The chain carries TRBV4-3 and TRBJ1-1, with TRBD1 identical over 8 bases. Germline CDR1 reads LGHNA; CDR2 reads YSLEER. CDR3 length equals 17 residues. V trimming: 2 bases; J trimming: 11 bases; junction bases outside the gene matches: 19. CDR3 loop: CASSQTWDRPTPGDAFF. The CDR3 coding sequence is TGCGCCAGCAGCCAAACTTGGGACAGGCCAACACCTGGTGACGCTTTCTTT.

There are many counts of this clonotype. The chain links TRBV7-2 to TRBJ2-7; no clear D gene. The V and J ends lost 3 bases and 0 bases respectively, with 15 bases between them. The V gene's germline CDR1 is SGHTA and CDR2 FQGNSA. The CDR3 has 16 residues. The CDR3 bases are TGTGCCAGCAGCTTCAGGCTGTCGTGGTCCTCCTACGAGCAGTACTTC. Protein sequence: CASSFRLSWSSYEQYF.

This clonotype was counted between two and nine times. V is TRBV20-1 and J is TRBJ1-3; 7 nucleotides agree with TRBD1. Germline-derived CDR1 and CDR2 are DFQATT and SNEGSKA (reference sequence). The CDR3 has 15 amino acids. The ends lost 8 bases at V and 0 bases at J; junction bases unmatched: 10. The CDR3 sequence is CSTLYRGPSGNTIYF. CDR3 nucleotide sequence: TGCAGTACGCTTTACAGGGGCCCCTCTGGAAACACCATATATTTT.

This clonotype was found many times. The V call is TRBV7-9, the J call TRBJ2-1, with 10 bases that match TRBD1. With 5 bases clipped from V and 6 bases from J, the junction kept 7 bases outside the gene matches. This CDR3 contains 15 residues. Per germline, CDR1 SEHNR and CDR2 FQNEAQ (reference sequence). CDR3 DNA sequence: TGTGCCAGCAGCCAGAGACAGGGGGCTGGCAATGAGCAGTTCTTC. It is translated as CASSQRQGAGNEQFF. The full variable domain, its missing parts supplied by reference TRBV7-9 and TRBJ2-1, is DTGVSQNPRHKITKRGQNVTFRCDPISEHNRLYWYRQTLGQGPEFLTYFQNEAQLEKSRLLSDRFSAERPKGSFSTLEIQRTEQGDSAMYLCASSQRQGAGNEQFFGPGTRLTVL.

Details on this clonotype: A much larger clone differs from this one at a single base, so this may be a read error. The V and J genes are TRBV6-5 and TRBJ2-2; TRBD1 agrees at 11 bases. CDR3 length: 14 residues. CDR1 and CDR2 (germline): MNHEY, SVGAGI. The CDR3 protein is CASSYGQGAGEPFF. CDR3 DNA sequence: TGTGCCAGCAGTTACGGACAGGGGGCCGGGGAGCCGTTTTTT.

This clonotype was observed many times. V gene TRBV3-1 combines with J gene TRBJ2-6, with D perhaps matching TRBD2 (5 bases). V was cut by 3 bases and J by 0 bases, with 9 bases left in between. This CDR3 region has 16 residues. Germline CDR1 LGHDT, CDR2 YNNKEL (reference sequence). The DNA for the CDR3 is TGTGCCAGCAGCCAGGGAGACCACTCTGGGGCCAACGTCCTGACTTTC. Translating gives CASSQGDHSGANVLTF.

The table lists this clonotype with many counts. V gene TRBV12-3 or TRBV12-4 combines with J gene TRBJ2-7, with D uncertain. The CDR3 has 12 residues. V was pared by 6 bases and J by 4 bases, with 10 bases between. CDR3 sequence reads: CASSRPEYEQYF. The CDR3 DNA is TGTGCCAGCAGCCGCCCTGAATACGAGCAGTACTTC.

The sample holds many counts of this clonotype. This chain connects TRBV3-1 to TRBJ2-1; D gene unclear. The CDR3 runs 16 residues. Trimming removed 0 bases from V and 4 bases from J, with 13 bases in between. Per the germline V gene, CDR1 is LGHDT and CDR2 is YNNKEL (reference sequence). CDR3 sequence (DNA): TGTGCCAGCAGCCAAGATTTGGCTACCCCGTACAATGAGCAGTTCTTC. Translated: CASSQDLATPYNEQFF.

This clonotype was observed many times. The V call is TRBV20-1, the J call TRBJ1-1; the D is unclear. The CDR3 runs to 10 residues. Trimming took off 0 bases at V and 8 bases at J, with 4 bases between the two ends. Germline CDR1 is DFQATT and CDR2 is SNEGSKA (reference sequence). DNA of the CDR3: TGCAGTGCTAGAGATGGGGAAGCTTTCTTT. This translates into CSARDGEAFF.

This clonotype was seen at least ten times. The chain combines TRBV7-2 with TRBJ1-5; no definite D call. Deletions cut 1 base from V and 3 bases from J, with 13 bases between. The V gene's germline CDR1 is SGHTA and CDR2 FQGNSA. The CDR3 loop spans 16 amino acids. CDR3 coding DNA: TGTGCCAGCAGCTTAGAGGTTGTGGACCCCAATCAGCCCCAGCATTTT. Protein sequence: CASSLEVVDPNQPQHF.

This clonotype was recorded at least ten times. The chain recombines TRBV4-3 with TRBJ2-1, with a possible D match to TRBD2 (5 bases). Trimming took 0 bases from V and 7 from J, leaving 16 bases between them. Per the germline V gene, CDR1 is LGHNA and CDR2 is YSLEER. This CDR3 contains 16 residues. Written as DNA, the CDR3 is TGCGCCAGCAGCCAAGATCTGGTACTAGAGGCGAATGAGCAGTTCTTC. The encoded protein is CASSQDLVLEANEQFF.

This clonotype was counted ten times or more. CDR3 sequence: CASSFAGGKTGEQFF. The CDR3, as DNA: TGTGCCAGCAGTTTCGCGGGGGGGAAGACCGGCGAGCAGTTCTTC. The chain recombines TRBV12-3 or TRBV12-4 with TRBJ2-1; 9 nucleotides match TRBD2. With 3 bases clipped from V and 10 bases from J, the junction kept 10 bases outside the gene matches. CDR3 length: 15 residues.

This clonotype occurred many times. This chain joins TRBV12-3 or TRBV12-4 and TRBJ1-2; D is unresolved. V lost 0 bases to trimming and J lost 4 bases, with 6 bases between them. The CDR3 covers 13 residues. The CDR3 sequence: CASSLAAVYGYTF. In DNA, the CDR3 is TGTGCCAGCAGTTTAGCCGCGGTCTATGGCTACACCTTC.

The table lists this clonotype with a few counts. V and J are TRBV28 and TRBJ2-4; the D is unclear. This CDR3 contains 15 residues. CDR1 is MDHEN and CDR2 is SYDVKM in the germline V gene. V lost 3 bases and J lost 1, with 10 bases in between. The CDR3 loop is CASSFHAVAKNIQYF. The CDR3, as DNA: TGTGCCAGCAGTTTCCACGCCGTGGCCAAAAACATTCAGTACTTC.

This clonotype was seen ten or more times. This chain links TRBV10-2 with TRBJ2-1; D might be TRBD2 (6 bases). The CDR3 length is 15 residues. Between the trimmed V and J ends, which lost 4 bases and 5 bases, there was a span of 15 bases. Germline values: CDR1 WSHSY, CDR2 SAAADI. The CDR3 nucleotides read TGCGCCAGCAGTGGGGTGGAGCGGGCGGACAATGAGCAGTTCTTC. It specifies CASSGVERADNEQFF.

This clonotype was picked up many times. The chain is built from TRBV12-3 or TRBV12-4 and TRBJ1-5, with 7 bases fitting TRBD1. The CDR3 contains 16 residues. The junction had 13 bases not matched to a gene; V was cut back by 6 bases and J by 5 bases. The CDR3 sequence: CASSPGGGEGDQPQHF. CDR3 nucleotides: TGTGCCAGCAGCCCAGGGGGGGGCGAAGGGGATCAGCCCCAGCATTTT.

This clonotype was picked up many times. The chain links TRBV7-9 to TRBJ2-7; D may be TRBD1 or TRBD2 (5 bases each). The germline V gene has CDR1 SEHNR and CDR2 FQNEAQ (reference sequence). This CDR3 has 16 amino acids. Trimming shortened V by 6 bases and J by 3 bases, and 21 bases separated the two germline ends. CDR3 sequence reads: CASSVPGATPFYEQYF. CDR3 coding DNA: TGTGCCAGCAGTGTTCCCGGGGCTACCCCTTTCTACGAGCAGTACTTC. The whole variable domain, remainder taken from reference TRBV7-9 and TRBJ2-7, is DTGVSQNPRHKITKRGQNVTFRCDPISEHNRLYWYRQTLGQGPEFLTYFQNEAQLEKSRLLSDRFSAERPKGSFSTLEIQRTEQGDSAMYLCASSVPGATPFYEQYFGPGTRLTVT.